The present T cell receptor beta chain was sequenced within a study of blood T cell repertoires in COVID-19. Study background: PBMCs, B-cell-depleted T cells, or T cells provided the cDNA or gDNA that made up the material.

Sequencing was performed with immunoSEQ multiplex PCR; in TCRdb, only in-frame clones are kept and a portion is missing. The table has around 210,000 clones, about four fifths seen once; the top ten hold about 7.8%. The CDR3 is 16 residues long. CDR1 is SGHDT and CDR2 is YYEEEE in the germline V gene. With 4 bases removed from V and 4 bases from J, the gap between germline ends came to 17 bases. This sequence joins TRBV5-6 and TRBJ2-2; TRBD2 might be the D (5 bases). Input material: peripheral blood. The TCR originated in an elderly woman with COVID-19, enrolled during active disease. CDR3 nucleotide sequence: TGTGCCAGCAGCCACACCACTAGTCGGATCACCGGGGAGCTGTTTTTT. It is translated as CASSHTTSRITGELFF.